Following are 5 T cell receptor beta chains from one sample sequenced in a study of cytomegalovirus exposure and HLA in healthy donors. Researchers ran the PCR with 60 Vbeta and 13 Jbeta primers. This table comes from immunoSEQ multiplex PCR, and its TCRdb copy is limited to in-frame clones, with some not included. The repertoire includes tens of thousands of clones, about 81% of them detected once, and 6.5% sits in the top ten. What was sequenced was PBMCs. Every receptor here comes from a human donor in good health.

This chain uses TRBV7-2 with TRBJ1-4; 8 bases agree with TRBD1. Germline CDR1 is SGHTA and CDR2 is FQGNSA. This CDR3 comprises 15 residues. V shed 5 bases, J shed 8 bases, and the junction held 10 bases outside the gene matches. The CDR3 region is CASSPRQGLGEKLFF. DNA for the CDR3: TGTGCCAGCAGCCCCCGACAGGGGTTGGGGGAAAAACTGTTTTTT.

This chain uses TRBV9 with TRBJ1-4; D uncertain. From germline, CDR1 is SGDLS and CDR2 YYNGEE. There are 15 residues in the CDR3. Trimming left V 0 bases short and J 5 bases short, with 11 bases between. Written as DNA, the CDR3 is TGTGCCAGCAGCGTAGGGGCAGCAAAGAATGAAAAACTGTTTTTT. Protein: CASSVGAAKNEKLFF. The whole variable domain, filled in from reference TRBV9 and TRBJ1-4, reads DSGVTQTPKHLITATGQRVTLRCSPRSGDLSVYWYQQSLDQGLQFLIQYYNGEERAKGNILERFSAQQFPDLHSELNLSSLELGDSALYFCASSVGAAKNEKLFFGSGTQLSVL.

This clone has only a few counts. The chain uses TRBV9 and TRBJ1-2; D is ambiguous. Germline CDR1 and CDR2: SGDLS and YYNGEE. CDR3 size: 14 residues. Trimming cost V 0 bases and J 7 bases, with 13 bases left between them. The chain's CDR3 is CASSVVDPLSGYTF. CDR3 DNA: TGTGCCAGCAGCGTAGTAGATCCTCTCTCTGGCTACACCTTC.

With respect to this clone: Compared with germline, one end of the junction differs, possibly owing to a read error. The V gene is TRBV2, the J gene TRBJ1-5, with a possible D match to TRBD1 (5 bases). The CDR3 runs to 12 residues. Germline-derived CDR1 and CDR2 are SNHLY and FYNNEI. The CDR3, as DNA: TGTTCCAGCAGGCGGACAAATCAGCCCCAGCATTTT. Translation gives CSSRRTNQPQHF.

V usage is TRBV7-2 and J usage is TRBJ2-1; TRBD2 matches 9 bases. Germline V gene sequence: CDR1 SGHTA, CDR2 FQGNSA. CDR3 length: 17 amino acids. V shed 2 bases, J shed 7 bases, and the junction held 12 bases outside the gene matches. Here the CDR3 reads CASSLWASGASANEQFF. In nucleotides, the CDR3 is TGTGCCAGCAGCTTATGGGCTAGCGGGGCTTCGGCGAATGAGCAGTTCTTC. The full variable domain, completed using reference TRBV7-2 and TRBJ2-1, is GAGVSQSPSNKVTEKGKDVELRCDPISGHTALYWYRQSLGQGLEFLIYFQGNSAPDKSGLPSDRFSAERTGGSVSTLTIQRTQQEDSAVYLCASSLWASGASANEQFFGPGTRLTVL.